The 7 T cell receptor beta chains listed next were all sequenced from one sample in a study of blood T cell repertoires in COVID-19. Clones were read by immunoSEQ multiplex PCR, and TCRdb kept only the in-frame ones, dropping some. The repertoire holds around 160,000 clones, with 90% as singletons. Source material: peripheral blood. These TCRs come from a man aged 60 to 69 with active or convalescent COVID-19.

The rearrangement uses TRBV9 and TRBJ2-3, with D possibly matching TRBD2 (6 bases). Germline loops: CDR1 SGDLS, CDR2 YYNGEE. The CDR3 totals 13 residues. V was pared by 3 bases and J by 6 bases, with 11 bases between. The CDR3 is CASSGDFADTQYF. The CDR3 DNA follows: TGTGCCAGCAGCGGGGACTTCGCGGATACGCAGTATTTT.

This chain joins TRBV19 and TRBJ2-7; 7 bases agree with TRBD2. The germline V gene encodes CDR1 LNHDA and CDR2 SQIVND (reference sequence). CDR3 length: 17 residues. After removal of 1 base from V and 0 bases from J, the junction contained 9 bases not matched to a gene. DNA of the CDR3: TGTGCCAGTAGTATAGTTTTCAGGCCTAGCGGCTCCTACGAGCAGTACTTC. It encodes CASSIVFRPSGSYEQYF.

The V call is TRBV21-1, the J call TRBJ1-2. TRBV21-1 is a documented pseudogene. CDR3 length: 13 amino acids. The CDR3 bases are TGTGCCAGCAGCTCCCAAGTCGGCTATGGCTACACCTTC. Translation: CASSSQVGYGYTF.

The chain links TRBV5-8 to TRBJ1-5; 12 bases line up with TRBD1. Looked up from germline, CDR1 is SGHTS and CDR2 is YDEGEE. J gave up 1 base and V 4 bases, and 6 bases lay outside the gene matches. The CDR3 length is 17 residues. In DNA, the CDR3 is TGTGCCAGCAGCCCCGGGACAGGGGGCTTGAGCAATCAGCCCCAGCATTTT. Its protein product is CASSPGTGGLSNQPQHF.

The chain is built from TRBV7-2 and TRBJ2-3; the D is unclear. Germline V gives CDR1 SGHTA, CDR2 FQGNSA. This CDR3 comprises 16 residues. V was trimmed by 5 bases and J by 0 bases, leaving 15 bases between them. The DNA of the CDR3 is TGTGCCAGCAGCGAGCCTAACTCTAGGAGCACAGATACGCAGTATTTT. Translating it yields CASSEPNSRSTDTQYF.

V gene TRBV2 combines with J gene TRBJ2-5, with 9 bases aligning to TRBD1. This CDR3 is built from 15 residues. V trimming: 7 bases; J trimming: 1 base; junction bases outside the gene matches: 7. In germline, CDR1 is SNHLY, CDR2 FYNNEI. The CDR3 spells CASTLDRGPQETQYF. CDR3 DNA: TGTGCCAGCACCTTGGACAGGGGTCCCCAAGAGACCCAGTACTTC.

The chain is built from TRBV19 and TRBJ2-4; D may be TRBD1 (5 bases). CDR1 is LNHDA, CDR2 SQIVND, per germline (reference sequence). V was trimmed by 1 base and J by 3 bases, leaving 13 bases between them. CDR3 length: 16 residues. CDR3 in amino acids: CASSIVLQGGKNIQYF. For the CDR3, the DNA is TGTGCCAGTAGTATAGTATTGCAGGGCGGCAAAAACATTCAGTACTTC.